The following is a T cell receptor beta chain sequence with its context. Antigen unknown. Looked up from germline, CDR1 is MNHNY and CDR2 is SVGAGI (reference sequence). V lost 3 bases and J lost 4; bases outside the gene matches: 3. The CDR3 sequence is 15 residues long. The data were produced by immunoSEQ multiplex PCR, yet TCRdb's version contains in-frame clones alone and is incomplete. The profile shows tens of thousands of clones, roughly 79% of them singletons. This sample is drawn from a study of STAT5B mutations in CD4+ large granular lymphocyte leukemia. Whole-study findings and limits: Top patient clones used TRBV06 genes more often: 8/27 versus 2/35 in controls.

The chain couples TRBV6-6 to TRBJ2-1; 10 nucleotides line up with TRBD1. The sequence came from a human donor in good health. The sample consisted of CD4+ T cells from blood buffy coats. The CDR3 DNA reads TGTGCCAGCAGTTATATGGGACAGGGGTACAATGAGCAGTTCTTC. Protein sequence: CASSYMGQGYNEQFF.